This entry is about one T cell receptor beta chain. The method was immunoSEQ multiplex PCR; TCRdb's version includes in-frame clones alone and lacks a portion of them. The repertoire holds about 94,000 clones, with approximately 90% as singletons. The data were taken from a study of control samples from healthy donors and cancer patients. V was clipped by 3 bases and J by 1 base, with 18 bases between them. In germline, CDR1 is KGHSH, CDR2 LQKENI. This CDR3 is built from 17 residues. J is TRBJ1-1 and V is TRBV18; D unresolved. Sample: blood. The clonotype comes from a woman aged 18-29 years in good health. CDR3 sequence reads: CASSPAVGVGRNTEAFF. CDR3 nucleotide sequence: TGTGCCAGCTCACCGGCCGTCGGGGTAGGTCGGAACACTGAAGCTTTCTTT.